Below are 20 T cell receptor beta chains sequenced from a single sample in a study of OX40 agonist ivuxolimab in advanced cancers. Clones were read by immunoSEQ multiplex PCR, and TCRdb kept only the in-frame ones, dropping some. This sample has roughly 76,000 clones, with 85% to 95% found just once. Sequenced here: CD4+ or CD8+ T cells sorted from blood, sampled in a trial of the OX40 agonist ivuxolimab. These receptors originate from an adult with an advanced solid tumor such as melanoma, head and neck, liver or kidney cancer.

This clone counts as medium-sized. The chain carries TRBV5-5 and TRBJ1-1; no clear D gene. Trimming left V 0 bases short and J 0 bases short, with 6 bases between. CDR3 length equals 14 residues. Per germline, CDR1 SGHKS and CDR2 YYEKEE (reference sequence). The DNA of the CDR3 is TGTGCCAGCAGCTTGGCCGGTATGAACACTGAAGCTTTCTTT. It encodes CASSLAGMNTEAFF.

The chain recombines TRBV5-1 with TRBJ1-5; no clear D. Germline CDR1 reads SGHRS; CDR2 reads YFSETQ. The V end was cut by 4 bases, the J end by 5 bases, with 16 bases between. This CDR3 comprises 15 residues. The CDR3 bases are TGCGCCAGCAGCGAGGACGGGTTTCTGGATCAGCCCCAGCATTTT. It is translated as CASSEDGFLDQPQHF.

This clone occurred once. Here the CDR3 reads CASSIGGRAKNIQYF. DNA for the CDR3: TGTGCCAGTAGTATTGGGGGGCGGGCCAAAAACATTCAGTACTTC. The chain employs TRBV19 and TRBJ2-4; D is tentatively TRBD1 or TRBD2 (6 bases each). V was pared by 3 bases and J by 1 base, with 10 bases between. The CDR3 has 15 residues. Germline V gene sequence: CDR1 LNHDA, CDR2 SQIVND (reference sequence).

The chain couples TRBV9 to TRBJ2-2, with 8 bases aligning to TRBD2. CDR3 size: 15 residues. The germline gives CDR1 SGDLS, CDR2 YYNGEE. Trimming at V came to 0 bases and at J to 8 bases, leaving 6 bases not matched to a gene. CDR3 nucleotide sequence: TGTGCCAGCAGCGTAGCGGGGGGGCCTGGTGGGGAGCTGTTTTTT. Protein sequence: CASSVAGGPGGELFF. The full variable domain, with the rest looked up from reference TRBV9 and TRBJ2-2, is DSGVTQTPKHLITATGQRVTLRCSPRSGDLSVYWYQQSLDQGLQFLIQYYNGEERAKGNILERFSAQQFPDLHSELNLSSLELGDSALYFCASSVAGGPGGELFFGEGSRLTVL.

This rearrangement joins TRBV4-3 to TRBJ2-1; 10 nucleotides align to TRBD2. This CDR3 is built from 17 residues. Trimming took 0 bases from V and 4 from J; bases not matched to a gene: 6. Per germline, CDR1 LGHNA and CDR2 YSLEER. The CDR3 region is CASSQEIAGGLYNEQFF. The CDR3 DNA reads as TGCGCCAGCAGCCAAGAGATAGCGGGAGGACTATACAATGAGCAGTTCTTC.

The chain links TRBV15 to TRBJ2-5; 7 bases map to TRBD2. The J call is in doubt because the DNA end fits TRBJ2-7 better. This CDR3 spans 14 amino acids. CDR1 and CDR2 (germline): LNHNV, YYDKDF (reference sequence). CDR3 bases: TGTGCCACCACCCCCGAGCGGGGACCCTACGAGCAGTACTTC. This encodes CATTPERGPYEQYF.

This clone has only one observation. The V call is TRBV27, the J call TRBJ2-7, with D unresolved. The CDR3 runs to 15 residues. CDR1 and CDR2 (germline): MNHEY, SMNVEV (reference sequence). Trimming stripped 3 bases from V and 0 bases from J, with 12 bases between. CDR3 bases: TGTGCCAGCAGTTTTAGGGTGTCAAGCTCCTACGAGCAGTACTTC. Encoded protein: CASSFRVSSSYEQYF.

The chain couples TRBV9 to TRBJ2-7; 8 bases align to TRBD1. Germline values: CDR1 SGDLS, CDR2 YYNGEE. The ends lost 3 bases at V and 5 bases at J; junction bases unmatched: 7. The CDR3 loop spans 14 amino acids. The DNA of the CDR3 is TGTGCCAGCAGCGCAACGGGACAGGTGAACGAGCAGTACTTC. Its translation is CASSATGQVNEQYF.

V gene TRBV19 combines with J gene TRBJ1-2; D not certain. The ends were cut back, 4 bases at V and 3 bases at J, with 6 bases in the middle. Germline lookup yields CDR1 LNHDA and CDR2 SQIVND (reference sequence). The CDR3 covers 12 residues. Written as DNA, the CDR3 is TGTGCCAGTAGTAACTCCGACTATGGCTACACCTTC. Its protein product is CASSNSDYGYTF. Full variable domain (missing parts from reference TRBV19 and TRBJ1-2): DGGITQSPKYLFRKEGQNVTLSCEQNLNHDAMYWYRQDPGQGLRLIYYSQIVNDFQKGDIAEGYSVSREKKESFPLTVTSAQKNPTAFYLCASSNSDYGYTFGSGTRLTVV.

This chain uses TRBV14 with TRBJ2-5, with 10 nucleotides matching TRBD1. V shed 0 bases, J shed 5 bases, and the junction held 6 bases outside the gene matches. This CDR3 has 16 residues. Germline loops: CDR1 SGHDN, CDR2 FVKESK. The CDR3, as DNA: TGTGCCAGCAGCCAAGAGCGGGGGACAGGGGTTGAGACCCAGTACTTC. Protein product: CASSQERGTGVETQYF.

The CDR3 coding sequence is TGTGCCAGCAGCGTAGTGGAGGGGCAGGAGCAGTTCTTC. Protein product: CASSVVEGQEQFF. The chain is built from TRBV9 and TRBJ2-1, with D possibly TRBD2 on 6 matching bases. Trimming shortened V by 0 bases and J by 10 bases, and 11 bases separated the two germline ends. The CDR3 covers 13 residues. Germline assignment: CDR1 SGDLS and CDR2 YYNGEE.

The gene calls are TRBV5-1 and TRBJ2-7, with no clear D. From germline, CDR1 is SGHRS and CDR2 YFSETQ. V was clipped by 0 bases and J by 5 bases, with 9 bases between them. CDR3 length equals 13 residues. The CDR3 DNA is TGCGCCAGCAGCTTGGGGGGAACGGACGAGCAGTACTTC. It is translated as CASSLGGTDEQYF. Supplemented by reference TRBV5-1 and TRBJ2-7, the full variable domain reads KAGVTQTPRYLIKTRGQQVTLSCSPISGHRSVSWYQQTPGQGLQFLFEYFSETQRNKGNFPGRFSGRQFSNSRSEMNVSTLELGDSALYLCASSLGGTDEQYFGPGTRLTVT.

In its sample, this clone was seen once. The chain uses TRBV7-8 and TRBJ2-7, with D tentatively TRBD2 (5 bases). CDR3 length equals 16 residues. Germline assignment: CDR1 SGHVS and CDR2 FQNEAQ. Trimming removed 6 bases at V and 0 bases at J, with 18 bases between. The CDR3 nucleotides are TGTGCCAGCAGTAACAACCGAGGACTTTACTCCTACGAGCAGTACTTC. Its protein is CASSNNRGLYSYEQYF.

The chain links TRBV25-1 to TRBJ2-7; D not certain. Germline V gene lookup returns CDR1 MGHDK and CDR2 SYGVNS. V was pared by 5 bases and J by 4 bases, with 12 bases between. The CDR3 consists of 13 residues. The CDR3, as DNA: TGTGCCAGCAGTCATGCGGCCAATTACGAGCAGTACTTC. Translating gives CASSHAANYEQYF.

The chain links TRBV27 to TRBJ2-5, with TRBD2 identical over 7 bases. Unmatched junction bases numbered 3, after V lost 6 bases and J lost 2 bases. The length of the CDR3 is 13 residues. Germline assignment: CDR1 MNHEY and CDR2 SMNVEV (reference sequence). The CDR3 here is CASRLGGQETQYF. The CDR3 DNA reads TGTGCCAGCAGGTTGGGGGGGCAAGAGACCCAGTACTTC.

The chain combines TRBV11-3 with TRBJ2-7, with 12 bases aligning to TRBD2. CDR1 SGHNT and CDR2 YENEEA come from the germline V gene. This CDR3 is 16 amino acids long. V gave up 1 base and J gave up 3 bases; unmatched junction bases: 4. CDR3 nucleotide sequence: TGTGCCAGCAGCTTAGGACTAGCGGGAGAGGGCTACGAGCAGTACTTC. It translates to CASSLGLAGEGYEQYF.

The CDR3, as DNA: TGTGCCTGGAAAGAGGAACCCAAAAACATTCAGTACTTC. As protein: CAWKEEPKNIQYF. This chain uses TRBV30 with TRBJ2-4, with D unresolved. The germline V and J ends were trimmed by 4 bases and 2 bases, with 9 bases remaining between them. CDR1 is GTSNPN, CDR2 SVGIG, per germline (reference sequence). CDR3 size: 13 residues.

The V call is TRBV27, the J call TRBJ2-7; a weak D match, TRBD1 (5 bases). Germline CDR1 is MNHEY and CDR2 is SMNVEV (reference sequence). This CDR3 spans 14 amino acids. Between the trimmed V and J ends, which lost 1 base and 0 bases, there was a span of 7 bases. In DNA, the CDR3 is TGTGCCAGCAGTTTATTTCAGGGCTCCTACGAGCAGTACTTC. It is translated as CASSLFQGSYEQYF.

This chain uses TRBV9 with TRBJ1-4; D is uncertain. This CDR3 is 15 amino acids long. The germline V and J ends were trimmed by 4 bases and 0 bases, with 10 bases remaining between them. Germline V gene sequence: CDR1 SGDLS, CDR2 YYNGEE. In DNA, the CDR3 is TGTGCCAGCAGCCCCCCGAGTGCAACTAATGAAAAACTGTTTTTT. It is translated as CASSPPSATNEKLFF.

The chain uses TRBV7-8 and TRBJ2-1; TRBD2 aligns across 8 bases. Germline V CDR1 and CDR2: SGHVS, FQNEAQ. This CDR3 is built from 17 residues. V lost 2 bases to trimming and J lost 0 bases; unmatched junction nucleotides: 6. The CDR3 region is CASSLPASGRSYNEQFF. DNA of the CDR3: TGTGCCAGCAGCTTACCGGCTAGCGGGCGCTCCTACAATGAGCAGTTCTTC.